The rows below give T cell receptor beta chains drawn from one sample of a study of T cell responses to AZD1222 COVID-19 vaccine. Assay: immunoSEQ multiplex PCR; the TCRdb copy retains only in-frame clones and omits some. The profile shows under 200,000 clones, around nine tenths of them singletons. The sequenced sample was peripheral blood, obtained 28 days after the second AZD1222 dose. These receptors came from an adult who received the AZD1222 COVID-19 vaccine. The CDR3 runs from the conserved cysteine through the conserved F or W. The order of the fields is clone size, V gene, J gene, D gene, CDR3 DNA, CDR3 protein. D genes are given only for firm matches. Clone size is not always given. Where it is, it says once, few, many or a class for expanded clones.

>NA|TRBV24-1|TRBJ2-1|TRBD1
TGTGCCACCAGTGAGGCCGGGACAGGGTCCTACAATGAGCAGTTCTTC
CATSEAGTGSYNEQFF
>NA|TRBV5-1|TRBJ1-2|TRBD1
TGCGCCAGCAGCTTGGGTCTGGCAGGGGGCGATGGCTACACCTTC
CASSLGLAGGDGYTF
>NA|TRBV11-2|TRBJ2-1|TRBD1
TGTGCCAGCAGCAGCCACCCCTTGACGGGACAGGGCTACAATGAGCAGTTCTTC
CASSSHPLTGQGYNEQFF
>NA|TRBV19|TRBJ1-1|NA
TGTGCCAGTAACCCCAACTGGGGAGGGAACACTGAAGCTTTCTTT
CASNPNWGGNTEAFF
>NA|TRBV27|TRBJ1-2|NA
TGTGCCAGCAGGCGGAATAACAACTATGGCTACACCTTC
CASRRNNNYGYTF
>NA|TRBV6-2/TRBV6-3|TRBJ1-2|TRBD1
TGTGCCAGCAGTTTACAGGGGGACTATGGCTACACCTTC
CASSLQGDYGYTF
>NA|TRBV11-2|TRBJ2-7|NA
TGTGCCAGCAGCATCGACAGGGGATTAGCGGGGCCCGATAACTACGAGCAGTACTTC
CASSIDRGLAGPDNYEQYF
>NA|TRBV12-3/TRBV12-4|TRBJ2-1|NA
TGTGCCAGCAGTTGGGTAGCGGTAAATGAGCAGTTCTTC
CASSWVAVNEQFF
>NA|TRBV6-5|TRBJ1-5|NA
TGTGCCAGCAACCCGGGGGGTACGGGCAATCAGCCCCAGCATTTT
CASNPGGTGNQPQHF
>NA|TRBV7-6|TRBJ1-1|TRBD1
TGTGCCAGCAGCTATGGGACAGGTATGAACACTGAAGCTTTCTTT
CASSYGTGMNTEAFF
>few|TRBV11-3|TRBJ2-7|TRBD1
TGTGCCAGCAGCTTAATACAGGGGGCGGAACAGTACTTC
CASSLIQGAEQYF
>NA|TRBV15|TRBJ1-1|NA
TGTGCCACCAGGGAAGGCATGAACACTGAAGCTTTCTTT
CATREGMNTEAFF
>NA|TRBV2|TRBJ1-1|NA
TGTGCCAGCACGGGGGGGACTGAAGCTTTCTTT
CASTGGTEAFF
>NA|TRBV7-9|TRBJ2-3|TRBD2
TGTGCCAGCAGCCCCAGGACTAGGAACACAGATACGCAGTATTTT
CASSPRTRNTDTQYF
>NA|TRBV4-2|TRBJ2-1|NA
TGTGCCAGCAGGCGCGAACGAGGGGTCCAGCCATACAATGAGCAGTTCTTC
CASRRERGVQPYNEQFF
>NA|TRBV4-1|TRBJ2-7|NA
TGCGCCAGCAGCATACAACCTGACTACGAGCAGTACTTC
CASSIQPDYEQYF
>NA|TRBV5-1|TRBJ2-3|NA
TGCGCCAGCGGGCGGGGTGTCGACACAGATACGCAGTATTTT
CASGRGVDTDTQYF
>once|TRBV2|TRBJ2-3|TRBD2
TGTGCCATCAGGAACTTCGGGACTACCACAGATACGCAGTATTTT
CAIRNFGTTTDTQYF
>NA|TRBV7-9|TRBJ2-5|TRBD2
TGTGCCAGCAGCTTGGGGACGGGAGGTCGGGGGACCCAGTACTTC
CASSLGTGGRGTQYF
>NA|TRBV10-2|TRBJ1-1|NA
TGCGCCAGCAGTGAGTCGATCGGACAGACGGCTGGGGTGGGCGCTGAAGCTTTCTTT
CASSESIGQTAGVGAEAFF
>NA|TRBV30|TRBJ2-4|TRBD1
TGTGCCGCTGCTCCGTCAGGGGGAAACATTCAGTACTTC
CAAAPSGGNIQYF